This entry describes one T cell receptor beta chain. Trimming cost V 8 bases and J 1 base, with 11 bases left between them. From germline, CDR1 is SEHNR and CDR2 FQNEAQ (reference sequence). The CDR3 is 13 amino acids. As handled by the study authors: The assay estimated nucleated cells by amplifying reference gene primers. Assay used: immunoSEQ multiplex PCR; TCRdb lists only in-frame clones, some missing. V and J calls and clone size are given by that table; D and trimming were obtained from the DNA. The sample contains about 140,000 clones, 84% of which appear only once. This specimen belongs to a study of blood T cell repertoires in COVID-19.

Sequencing was carried out using peripheral blood. This sequence joins TRBV7-9 and TRBJ1-1; D is possibly TRBD1 (5 bases). The receptor was isolated from a man aged 25 to 40 with COVID-19, enrolled during active disease. CDR3 nucleotides: TGTGCCAGCGGCAGGGAGCGGAACACTGAAGCTTTCTTT. It encodes CASGRERNTEAFF.